The 19 T cell receptor beta chains listed next were all sequenced from one sample in a study of cytomegalovirus exposure and HLA in healthy donors. PCR used 60 Vbeta primers and 13 Jbeta primers. Assay used: immunoSEQ multiplex PCR; TCRdb lists only in-frame clones, some missing. The sample shows approximately 86,000 clones, approximately 80% of them seen only once. Specimen: PBMCs. The receptors were sampled from a man between 40 and 49 years old in good health and CMV-seronegative.

The chain uses TRBV28 and TRBJ1-2; D may be TRBD1 (6 bases). Germline V CDR1 and CDR2: MDHEN, SYDVKM. V gave up 5 bases and J gave up 3 bases, with 13 bases separating them. The CDR3 consists of 14 residues. The CDR3 loop reads CASSPPTGDYGYTF. The CDR3 DNA follows: TGTGCCAGCAGTCCCCCGACAGGTGACTATGGCTACACCTTC.

V gene TRBV9 combines with J gene TRBJ1-3; 7 bases fit TRBD1. The V gene end was trimmed by 3 bases and the J gene end by 0 bases; junction bases not matched to a gene: 6. CDR1 and CDR2 from the germline V gene are SGDLS and YYNGEE. The length of the CDR3 is 16 residues. Written as DNA, the CDR3 is TGTGCCAGCAGCGGGGAGGACAGGCTCTCTGGAAACACCATATATTTT. As protein: CASSGEDRLSGNTIYF.

The chain has TRBV5-6 and TRBJ2-5; 9 bases are a match to TRBD2. Trimming cost V 2 bases and J 5 bases; bases outside gene matches: 10. The CDR3 extends over 16 amino acids. The V gene's germline CDR1 is SGHDT and CDR2 YYEEEE. In DNA form, the CDR3 reads TGTGCCAGCAGCTTCAATTTAGGGACTAGCAGGGAGACCCAGTACTTC. Translation: CASSFNLGTSRETQYF.

The chain couples TRBV29-1 to TRBJ1-2, with 8 nucleotides matching TRBD1. V trimming: 6 bases; J trimming: 7 bases; junction bases outside the gene matches: 7. CDR1 and CDR2 from the germline V gene are SQVTM and ANQGSEA. This CDR3 comprises 12 residues. This CDR3 reads CSVSTGASGYTF. CDR3 bases: TGCAGCGTATCGACAGGGGCTAGTGGCTACACCTTC.

J is TRBJ2-1 and V is TRBV29-1; D is uncertain. Germline lookup yields CDR1 SQVTM and CDR2 ANQGSEA. The CDR3 totals 14 residues. V was pared by 6 bases and J by 3 bases, with 15 bases between. The CDR3 sequence is CSVILFQHYNEQFF. As DNA, the CDR3 is TGCAGCGTAATCTTATTTCAACACTACAATGAGCAGTTCTTC.

The chain has TRBV21-1 and TRBJ2-2; the table gives TRBD2 as D, unverified against the DNA. TRBV21-1 is a recognized pseudogene. The CDR3 spans 13 residues. CDR3 residues: CAPRGEATGELFF. The CDR3 nucleotides read TGTGCCCCCCGGGGGGAGGCCACCGGGGAGCTGTTTTTT.

This clone appeared a single time. The chain links TRBV7-8 to TRBJ1-1; tentatively, D is TRBD1 (5 bases). This CDR3 has 16 residues. Trimming removed 5 bases at V and 8 bases at J, with 24 bases between. The V gene's germline CDR1 is SGHVS and CDR2 FQNEAQ. Here the CDR3 DNA reads TGTGCCAGCAGCCGCCCCCGGGCGACAGAGAATAGAGAAGCTTTCTTT. Its protein product is CASSRPRATENREAFF.

This clone was detected only a few times. The rearrangement joins TRBV7-9 to TRBJ2-2; 8 bases are shared with TRBD1. The CDR3 length is 15 residues. J was trimmed by 4 bases and V by 6 bases; bases with no gene match: 7. The germline V gene has CDR1 SEHNR and CDR2 FQNEAQ (reference sequence). The CDR3 DNA is TGTGCCAGCAGAGGGACAGGTCATTCCACCGGGGAGCTGTTTTTT. It codes for CASRGTGHSTGELFF.

The chain has TRBV27 and TRBJ1-2; 8 nucleotides align to TRBD1. This CDR3 spans 16 amino acids. CDR1 MNHEY and CDR2 SMNVEV come from the germline V gene (reference sequence). The ends lost 0 bases at V and 2 bases at J; junction bases unmatched: 5. As DNA, the CDR3 is TGTGCCAGCAGTTTATCCAGGGGGCGCGGGAACTATGGCTACACCTTC. Encoded protein: CASSLSRGRGNYGYTF.

This clone has a single count. The chain joins TRBV4-3 to TRBJ2-1, with 9 bases matching TRBD2. Trimming at V came to 0 bases and at J to 9 bases, leaving 12 bases not matched to a gene. Germline V gene data show CDR1 as LGHNA and CDR2 as YSLEER. The CDR3 spans 17 residues. CDR3 amino acids: CASSQDGWRGGLGEQFF. The CDR3 nucleotides read TGCGCCAGCAGCCAAGATGGCTGGCGGGGGGGCCTGGGTGAGCAGTTCTTC.

V usage is TRBV4-2 and J usage is TRBJ1-2; TRBD1 matches at 7 bases. Germline V CDR1 and CDR2: LGHNA, YNFKEQ. The J segment lost 6 bases and the V segment lost 0 bases, leaving 7 bases of the junction unmatched. This CDR3 has 15 residues. This CDR3 is CASSQDRRTGDGYTF. The CDR3 DNA reads as TGTGCCAGCAGCCAAGATAGGAGAACAGGGGATGGCTACACCTTC.

The rearrangement joins TRBV5-1 to TRBJ1-1; a weak D match, TRBD1 (6 bases). CDR1 and CDR2 (germline): SGHRS, YFSETQ. The CDR3 has 16 amino acids. V gave up 1 base and J gave up 4 bases, with 17 bases separating them. The CDR3 here is CASSLYRDARSTEAFF. The CDR3 region has the DNA TGCGCCAGCAGCTTGTACAGGGACGCACGAAGCACTGAAGCTTTCTTT. Looking up the rest from reference TRBV5-1 and TRBJ1-1 gives the full variable domain: KAGVTQTPRYLIKTRGQQVTLSCSPISGHRSVSWYQQTPGQGLQFLFEYFSETQRNKGNFPGRFSGRQFSNSRSEMNVSTLELGDSALYLCASSLYRDARSTEAFFGQGTRLTVV.

This rearrangement joins TRBV5-5 to TRBJ1-5; D perhaps matches TRBD1 (6 bases). This CDR3 comprises 14 residues. Germline V CDR1 and CDR2: SGHKS, YYEKEE (reference sequence). V gave up 0 bases and J gave up 3 bases, with 7 bases separating them. The CDR3 here is CASSLGQDNQPQHF. The CDR3 DNA reads TGTGCCAGCAGCTTGGGACAGGACAATCAGCCCCAGCATTTT. Full variable domain (remainder filled in from reference TRBV5-5 and TRBJ1-5): DAGVTQSPTHLIKTRGQQVTLRCSPISGHKSVSWYQQVLGQGPQFIFQYYEKEERGRGNFPDRFSARQFPNYSSELNVNALLLGDSALYLCASSLGQDNQPQHFGDGTRLSIL.

The rearrangement links TRBV27 to TRBJ1-5, with D possibly being TRBD1 (6 bases). Per germline, CDR1 MNHEY and CDR2 SMNVEV (reference sequence). V lost 10 bases and J lost 3, with 22 bases in between. The CDR3 is made up of 16 amino acids. CDR3 in amino acids: CATGTKGVYNNQPQHF. CDR3 nucleotides: TGTGCCACCGGGACAAAGGGGGTTTATAACAATCAGCCCCAGCATTTT.

A single count supports this clone. The chain uses TRBV7-8 and TRBJ1-6; possibly TRBD1 for D (6 bases). The V gene lost 4 bases and the J gene lost 7 bases, with 14 bases spanning the gap. CDR3 size: 15 residues. Germline V lookup: CDR1 SGHVS, CDR2 FQNEAQ. The CDR3 sequence: CASSSGVNFNSPLHF. The CDR3 coding sequence is TGTGCCAGCAGCTCAGGGGTTAACTTCAATTCACCCCTCCACTTT. Using reference TRBV7-8 and TRBJ1-6 for the parts outside the CDR3, the full variable domain is GAGVSQSPRYKVAKRGQDVALRCDPISGHVSLFWYQQALGQGPEFLTYFQNEAQLDKSGLPSDRFFAERPEGSVSTLKIQRTQQEDSAVYLCASSSGVNFNSPLHFGNGTRLTVT.

V usage is TRBV27 and J usage is TRBJ2-1, with 11 bases that match TRBD2. V was pared by 5 bases and J by 13 bases, with 10 bases of the junction left unmatched. Germline V gene sequence: CDR1 MNHEY, CDR2 SMNVEV (reference sequence). The CDR3 is 14 residues long. For the CDR3, the DNA is TGTGCCAGCAGTGCCGCCTTACTAGCGGGGGCACAGTTCTTC. It specifies CASSAALLAGAQFF.

The chain joins TRBV13 to TRBJ1-2, with a weak D call TRBD1 (5 bases). The length of the CDR3 is 15 residues. V was shortened by 5 bases and J by 5 bases, with 18 bases between the two germline ends. The V gene's germline CDR1 is PRHDT and CDR2 FYEKMQ (reference sequence). CDR3 loop: CASSPSDTSTYGYTF. CDR3 nucleotides: TGTGCCAGCAGCCCTTCGGACACGTCGACTTATGGCTACACCTTC.

The V call is TRBV7-8, the J call TRBJ1-5; TRBD1 might be the D (6 bases). The germline V gene has CDR1 SGHVS and CDR2 FQNEAQ. V was clipped by 5 bases and J by 0 bases, with 11 bases between them. The CDR3 extends over 15 amino acids. The CDR3 sequence: CASSKTGNSNQPQHF. CDR3 nucleotides: TGTGCCAGCAGCAAAACAGGGAATAGCAATCAGCCCCAGCATTTT.

This clone was picked up a small number of times. This sequence joins TRBV7-6 and TRBJ1-4; 8 bases line up with TRBD1. The CDR3 consists of 14 residues. Germline-derived CDR1 and CDR2 are SGHVS and FNYEAQ. V gave up 1 base and J gave up 7 bases; unmatched junction bases: 2. CDR3 DNA sequence: TGTGCCAGCAGCTTAGGCAGGGGGCGTGAAAAACTGTTTTTT. Translated: CASSLGRGREKLFF.